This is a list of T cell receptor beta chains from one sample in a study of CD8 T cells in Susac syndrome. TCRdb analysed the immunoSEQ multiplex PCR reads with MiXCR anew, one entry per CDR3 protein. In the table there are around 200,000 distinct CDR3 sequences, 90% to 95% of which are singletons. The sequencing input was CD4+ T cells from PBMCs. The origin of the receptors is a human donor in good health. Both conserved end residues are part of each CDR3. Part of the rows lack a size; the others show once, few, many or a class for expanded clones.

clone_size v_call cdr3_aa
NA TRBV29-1 CSVGTENEKLFF
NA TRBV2 CATGAGSLDYEQYF
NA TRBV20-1 CSAPFLAGETQYF
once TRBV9 CASSVEEAGYEQYF
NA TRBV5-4 CASSPRQGAGYGYTF
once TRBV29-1 CSVDGRTGYTF
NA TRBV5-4 CASSPTSGGLDNEQFF
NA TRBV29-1 CSVEIRMDRVNGYTF
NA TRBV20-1 CSAPGTSGRDTQYF
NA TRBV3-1 CASSLGRSPGSELFF
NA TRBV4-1 CASSSPGQNSYNEQFF
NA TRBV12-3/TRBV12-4 CASSLTPQETEAFF
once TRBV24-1 CATSDGTSGSGYNEQFF
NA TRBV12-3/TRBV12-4 CASSPGATHVLTF
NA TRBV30 CAWSPSGTEQFF
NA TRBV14 CASSQAETQYF
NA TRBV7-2 CASSLTETQYF
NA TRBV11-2 CASSLPSGAEKLFF
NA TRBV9 CASSVDPLGTGELFF
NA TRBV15 CATSRDAQGGNEQFF
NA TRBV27 CASSRTGVSSTEQFF
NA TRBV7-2 CASSHLTSGAGNEQFF
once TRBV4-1 CASSQLGLAGDEQFF
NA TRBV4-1 CASSQKTETGGQETQYF
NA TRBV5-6 CASSLSEGPLREQYF
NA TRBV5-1 CASSGTGGEVYYNEQFF